These 12 T cell receptor beta chains share one sample of origin, sequenced in a study of regulatory T cells in long-lasting Graves disease. Library construction for TCR beta used iRepertoire HTBI primers and Arm-PCR of CDR3 regions. TCRdb reanalysed the multiplex PCR reads using MiXCR and keeps one entry per CDR3 protein. The sample lists under 450,000 distinct CDR3 sequences; roughly 17% were seen once. Time point here: newly diagnosed GD, antithyroid drugs for less than 3 months. The TCR library was prepared using RNA isolated from PBMCs. In addition, the sample was reused for a study of T cells in Graves' hyperthyroidism and ophthalmopathy.

The specimen was peripheral blood mononuclear cells (PBMCs), collected at new diagnosis, from a patient treated with antithyroid drugs. These receptors were collected from a woman aged 18-29 years with Graves disease.

Concerning this clonotype: The CDR3 does not end in the conserved phenylalanine or tryptophan, so this is likely a read error. This chain connects TRBV9 to TRBJ1-1; TRBD1 matches 7 bases. Trimming cost V 4 bases and J 6 bases; bases outside gene matches: 9. This CDR3 region has 14 residues. Per the germline V gene, CDR1 is SGDLS and CDR2 is YYNGEE. The CDR3 is CASSLEGAGSEAFL. CDR3 nucleotide sequence: TGTGCCAGCAGCCTAGAGGGGGCTGGATCTGAAGCTTTCCTT.

This clonotype was counted ten times or more. The chain combines TRBV7-9 with TRBJ1-2; D uncertain. CDR1 and CDR2 from the germline V gene are SEHNR and FQNEAQ (reference sequence). With 2 bases removed from V and 4 bases from J, the gap between germline ends came to 11 bases. This CDR3 has 14 residues. CDR3 DNA sequence: TGTGCCAGCAGCTTAAACAACTTGGGCTATGGCTACACCTTC. As protein: CASSLNNLGYGYTF.

A remark on this clonotype: This may be a read error: a much more frequent sequence differs by one nucleotide. This chain connects TRBV30 to TRBJ1-5; no definite D call. V was shortened by 3 bases and J by 6 bases, with 15 bases between the two germline ends. This CDR3 has 14 amino acids. Germline V gene sequence: CDR1 GTSNPN, CDR2 SVGIG (reference sequence). The CDR3, as DNA: TGTGCCTGGAGCGGACTGGGAGGCAGTCAGCCCCAGCATTTT. Encoded protein: CAWSGLGGSQPQHF.

In regard to this clonotype: Given a much more abundant clone one base away, this may be a read error. The CDR3 reads CASSRGTSGRTGELVF. The CDR3 DNA reads as TGTGCCAGCAGCCGAGGGACTAGCGGGAGAACCGGGGAGCTGGTTTTT. The rearrangement joins TRBV3-1 to TRBJ2-2; TRBD2 matches 14 bases. In germline, CDR1 is LGHDT, CDR2 YNNKEL (reference sequence). The CDR3 covers 16 residues. Supplemented by reference TRBV3-1 and TRBJ2-2, the full variable domain reads DTAVSQTPKYLVTQMGNDKSIKCEQNLGHDTMYWYKQDSKKFLKIMFSYNNKELIINETVPNRFSPKSPDKAHLNLHINSLELGDSAVYFCASSRGTSGRTGELVFGEGSRLTVL.

To note about this clonotype: A read error may explain this, as a much larger clone is one base away. This chain uses TRBV29-1 with TRBJ2-1; TRBD2 might be the D (7 bases). V gave up 7 bases and J gave up 9 bases, with 16 bases separating them. CDR1 SQVTM and CDR2 ANQGSEA come from the germline V gene. The CDR3 has 12 amino acids. The CDR3 reads CSAQRGGVEQFF. CDR3 coding DNA: TGCAGCGCTCAAAGGGGGGGGGTTGAGCAGTTCTTC.

This clonotype has at least ten counts. The gene calls are TRBV11-2 and TRBJ2-1; 13 nucleotides line up with TRBD2. The V gene's germline CDR1 is SGHAT and CDR2 FQNNGV. The CDR3 is made up of 18 amino acids. The trim removed 4 bases at V and 13 bases at J, leaving 19 bases unmatched. The CDR3, as DNA: TGTGCCAGCAGCTATACACAAACCGGGACTAGCGGGAAAATCTCCCAGTTCTTC. It specifies CASSYTQTGTSGKISQFF. Filled out from reference TRBV11-2 and TRBJ2-1, the complete variable domain reads EAGVAQSPRYKIIEKRQSVAFWCNPISGHATLYWYQQILGQGPKLLIQFQNNGVVDDSQLPKDRFSAERLKGVDSTLKIQPAKLEDSAVYLCASSYTQTGTSGKISQFFGPGTRLTVL.

This clonotype was detected a few times. V is TRBV3-1 and J is TRBJ1-1; D might be TRBD1 (6 bases). The CDR3 length is 12 residues. CDR1 is LGHDT, CDR2 YNNKEL, per germline (reference sequence). V lost 8 bases and J 5 bases, leaving 12 bases between the germline ends. The DNA of the CDR3 is TGTGCCAGCCTTGGGGGGCGAACTGAAGCTTTCTTT. It codes for CASLGGRTEAFF.

This clonotype has only a few counts. The CDR3 bases are TGTGCCTGGGAGGGACAGGAAAGCTACGAGCAGTACTTC. It translates to CAWEGQESYEQYF. The V call is TRBV30, the J call TRBJ2-7; 8 bases are shared with TRBD1. The CDR3 loop spans 13 amino acids. Unmatched junction bases numbered 6, after V lost 5 bases and J lost 3 bases. Germline CDR1 is GTSNPN and CDR2 is SVGIG (reference sequence).

The CDR3 DNA reads as TGCAGTGCAAAGACTAGCCCGTCCTACGAGCAGTACTTC. As protein: CSAKTSPSYEQYF. This chain connects TRBV20-1 to TRBJ2-7; 7 bases are a match to TRBD2. CDR3 size: 13 residues. Germline CDR1 is DFQATT and CDR2 is SNEGSKA (reference sequence). Unmatched junction bases numbered 6, after V lost 6 bases and J lost 1 base.

In this sample, this clonotype turned up a few times. This chain uses TRBV30 with TRBJ2-3; D is possibly TRBD2 (7 bases). CDR3 length: 15 residues. The germline V and J ends were trimmed by 6 bases and 2 bases, with 18 bases remaining between them. Per germline, CDR1 GTSNPN and CDR2 SVGIG (reference sequence). The DNA for the CDR3 is TGTGCCTGCGCCGCGGGGGCCCTACTCACAGATACGCAGTATTTT. Amino acid sequence: CACAAGALLTDTQYF.

This clonotype was seen many times. The rearrangement joins TRBV28 to TRBJ1-1; the match to TRBD1 covers 7 bases. Germline V gives CDR1 MDHEN, CDR2 SYDVKM. The CDR3 spans 17 residues. V lost 2 bases and J lost 0; bases outside the gene matches: 9. The DNA for the CDR3 is TGTGCCAGCAGTTTACCGGCGACAGGGCCTATGAACACTGAAGCTTTCTTT. Protein: CASSLPATGPMNTEAFF.

This clonotype was seen more than once but under ten times. The chain combines TRBV6-1 with TRBJ1-2, with 8 positions matching TRBD1. CDR3 length: 15 amino acids. Looked up from germline, CDR1 is MNHNS and CDR2 is SASEGT. The V segment lost 6 bases and the J segment 0 bases; nucleotides outside the gene matches: 6. CDR3 region: CASRRQGAANYGYTF. The CDR3 bases are TGTGCCAGCAGACGCCAGGGGGCGGCTAACTATGGCTACACCTTC.